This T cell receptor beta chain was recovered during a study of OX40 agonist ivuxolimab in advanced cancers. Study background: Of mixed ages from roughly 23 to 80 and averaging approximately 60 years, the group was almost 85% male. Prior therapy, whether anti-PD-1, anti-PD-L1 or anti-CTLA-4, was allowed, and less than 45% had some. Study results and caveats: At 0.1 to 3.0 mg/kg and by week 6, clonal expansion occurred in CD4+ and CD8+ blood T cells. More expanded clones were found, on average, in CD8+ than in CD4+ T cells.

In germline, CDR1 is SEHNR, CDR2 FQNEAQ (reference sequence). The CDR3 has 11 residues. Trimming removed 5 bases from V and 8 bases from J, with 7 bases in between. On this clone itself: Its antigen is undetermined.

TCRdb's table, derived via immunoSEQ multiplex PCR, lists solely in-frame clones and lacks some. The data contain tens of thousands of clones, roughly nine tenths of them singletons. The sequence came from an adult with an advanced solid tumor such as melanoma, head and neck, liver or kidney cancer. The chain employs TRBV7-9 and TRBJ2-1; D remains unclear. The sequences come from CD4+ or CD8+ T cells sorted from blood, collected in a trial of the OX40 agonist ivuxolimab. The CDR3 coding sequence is TGTGCCAGCAGCCAAGGCCATGAGCAGTTCTTC. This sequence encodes CASSQGHEQFF. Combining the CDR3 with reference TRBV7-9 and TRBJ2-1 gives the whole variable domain DTGVSQNPRHKITKRGQNVTFRCDPISEHNRLYWYRQTLGQGPEFLTYFQNEAQLEKSRLLSDRFSAERPKGSFSTLEIQRTEQGDSAMYLCASSQGHEQFFGPGTRLTVL.